This TCR beta chain stems from a study of T cell responses to AZD1222 COVID-19 vaccine. This clone was counted a few times. The antigen remains unidentified. The CDR3 spans 16 residues. This table comes from immunoSEQ multiplex PCR, and its TCRdb copy is limited to in-frame clones, with some not included. The data show 70,000 to 85,000 clones, 83% seen once. Study findings and constraints: No repertoire was sampled before or during the peak T cell response, only after it. Of spike-specific TCRs, nearly half reportedly target regions left unmutated in variants.

This TCR derives from an adult who received the AZD1222 COVID-19 vaccine. The starting material was peripheral blood, obtained 28 days after the second AZD1222 dose. The V and J genes are TRBV21-1 and TRBJ2-7; TRBD2 reflects the table's D call only, with no check against the DNA. TRBV21-1 is labeled a pseudogene. The CDR3 DNA reads as TGTGCCAGCAGCAAAGGGGAAGCGGGAGGGTGCGACGAGCAGTACTTC. It codes for CASSKGEAGGCDEQYF.